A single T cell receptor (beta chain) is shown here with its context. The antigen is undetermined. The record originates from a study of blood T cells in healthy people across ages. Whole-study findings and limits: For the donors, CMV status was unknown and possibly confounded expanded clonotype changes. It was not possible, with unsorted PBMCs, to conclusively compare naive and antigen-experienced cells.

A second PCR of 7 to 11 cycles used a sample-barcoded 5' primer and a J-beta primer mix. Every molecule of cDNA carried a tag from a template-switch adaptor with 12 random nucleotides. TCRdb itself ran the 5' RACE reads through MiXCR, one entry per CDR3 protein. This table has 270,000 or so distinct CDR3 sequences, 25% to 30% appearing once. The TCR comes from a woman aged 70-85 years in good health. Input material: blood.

The CDR3 here is CASRQPGEWDGYTF. CDR3 nucleotide sequence: TGTGCCAGCAGGCAACCTGGCGAATGGGATGGCTACACCTTC. This chain joins TRBV27 and TRBJ1-2; D unclear. V lost 6 bases to trimming and J lost 6 bases, with 17 bases between them. Germline lookup yields CDR1 MNHEY and CDR2 SMNVEV (reference sequence). This CDR3 comprises 14 residues.